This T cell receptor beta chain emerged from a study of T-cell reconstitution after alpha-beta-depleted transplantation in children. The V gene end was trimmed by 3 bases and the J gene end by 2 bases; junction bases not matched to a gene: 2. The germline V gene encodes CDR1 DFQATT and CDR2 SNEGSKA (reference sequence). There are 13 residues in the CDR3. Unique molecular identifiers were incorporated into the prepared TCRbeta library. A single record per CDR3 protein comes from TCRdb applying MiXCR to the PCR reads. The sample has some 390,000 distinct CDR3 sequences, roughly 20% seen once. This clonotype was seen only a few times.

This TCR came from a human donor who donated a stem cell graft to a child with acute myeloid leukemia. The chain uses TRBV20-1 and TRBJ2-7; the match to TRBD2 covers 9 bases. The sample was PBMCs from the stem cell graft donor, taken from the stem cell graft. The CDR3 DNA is TGCAGTGCTAGTCGCGGGAGGGCCTACGAGCAGTACTTC. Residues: CSASRGRAYEQYF.